This record concerns one T cell receptor (beta chain) sequence. Antigen unknown. This sample was taken from a study of CD8+ T cells in alopecia areata. Findings and caveats of the study: In blood and scalp, many expanded lesional clones persisted during tofacitinib.

Once RNA had been extracted, it was reverse transcribed into cDNA to act as the sequencing template. TCRdb's table, derived via immunoSEQ multiplex PCR, lists solely in-frame clones and lacks some. The top ten hold almost 30% of the sample, which has 120,000 or so clones, roughly 58% seen once. Treatment here: oral pan-JAK inhibitor, 5-10 mg twice daily. CDR1 SQVTM and CDR2 ANQGSEA come from the germline V gene. Trimming cost V 3 bases and J 5 bases; bases outside gene matches: 4. The length of the CDR3 is 14 residues. V is TRBV29-1 and J is TRBJ2-7; 13 bases align to TRBD2. The TCR originated in a human donor with alopecia areata. Material: CD8+ T cells sorted from blood, obtained at week 4, from a patient treated with tofacitinib. This chain's CDR3 is CSVEGLAGINEQYF. The CDR3 DNA reads TGCAGCGTTGAGGGACTAGCGGGGATAAACGAGCAGTACTTC.